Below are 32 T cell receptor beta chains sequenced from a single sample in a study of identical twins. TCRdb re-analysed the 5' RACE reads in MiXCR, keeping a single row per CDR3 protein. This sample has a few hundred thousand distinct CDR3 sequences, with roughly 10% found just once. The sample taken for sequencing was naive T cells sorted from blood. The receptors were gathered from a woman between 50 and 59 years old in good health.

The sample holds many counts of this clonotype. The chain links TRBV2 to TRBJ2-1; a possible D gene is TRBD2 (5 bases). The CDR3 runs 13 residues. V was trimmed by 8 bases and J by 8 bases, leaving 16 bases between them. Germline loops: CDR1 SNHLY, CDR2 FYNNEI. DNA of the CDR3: TGTGCCAGCGACCCCGTAGGAGGCGATGAGCAGTTCTTC. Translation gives CASDPVGGDEQFF.

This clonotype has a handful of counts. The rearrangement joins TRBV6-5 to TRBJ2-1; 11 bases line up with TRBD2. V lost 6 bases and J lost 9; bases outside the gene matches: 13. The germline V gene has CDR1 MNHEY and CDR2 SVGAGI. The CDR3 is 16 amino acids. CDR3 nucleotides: TGTGCCAGCAGCTCGACCGGGACTAGCGGTAGTAGTGAGCAGTTCTTC. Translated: CASSSTGTSGSSEQFF.

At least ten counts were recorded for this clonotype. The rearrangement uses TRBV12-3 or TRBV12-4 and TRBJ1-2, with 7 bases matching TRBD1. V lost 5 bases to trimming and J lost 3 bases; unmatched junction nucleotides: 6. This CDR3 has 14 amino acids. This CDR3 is CASSQQGRHYGYTF. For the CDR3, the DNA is TGTGCCAGCAGTCAACAGGGGCGGCACTATGGCTACACCTTC.

In DNA, the CDR3 is TGTGCCACCAGTGACGGAAACGCAGATACGCAGTATTTT. It is translated as CATSDGNADTQYF. The chain employs TRBV24-1 and TRBJ2-3; D not certain. The CDR3 is 13 residues long. Looked up from germline, CDR1 is KGHDR and CDR2 is SFDVKD. Trimming stripped 4 bases from V and 4 bases from J, with 8 bases between.

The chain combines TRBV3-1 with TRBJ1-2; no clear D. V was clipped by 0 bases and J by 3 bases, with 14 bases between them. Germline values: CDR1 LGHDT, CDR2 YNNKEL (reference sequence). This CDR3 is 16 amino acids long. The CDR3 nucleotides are TGTGCCAGCAGCCAAGATATGAGGTCTATTGACTATGGCTACACCTTC. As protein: CASSQDMRSIDYGYTF.

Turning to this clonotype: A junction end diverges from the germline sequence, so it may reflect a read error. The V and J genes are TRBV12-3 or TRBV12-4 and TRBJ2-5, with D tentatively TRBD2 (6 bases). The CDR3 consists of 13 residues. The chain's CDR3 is CASSIAVRETQYF. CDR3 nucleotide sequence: TGTGCCAGCAGTATAGCGGTTCGTGAGACCCAGTACTTC.

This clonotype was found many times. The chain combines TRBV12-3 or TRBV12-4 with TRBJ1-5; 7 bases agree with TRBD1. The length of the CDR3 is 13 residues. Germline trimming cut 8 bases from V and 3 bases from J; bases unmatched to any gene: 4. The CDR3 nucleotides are TGTGCCAGCCGGGACAGAACCAATCAGCCCCAGCATTTT. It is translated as CASRDRTNQPQHF.

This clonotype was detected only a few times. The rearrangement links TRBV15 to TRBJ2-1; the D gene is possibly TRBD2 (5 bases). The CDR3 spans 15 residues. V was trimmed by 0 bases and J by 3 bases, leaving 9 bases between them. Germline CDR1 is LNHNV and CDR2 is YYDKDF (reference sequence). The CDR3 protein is CATSRDERSYNEQFF. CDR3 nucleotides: TGTGCCACCAGCAGAGATGAGCGGAGCTACAATGAGCAGTTCTTC.

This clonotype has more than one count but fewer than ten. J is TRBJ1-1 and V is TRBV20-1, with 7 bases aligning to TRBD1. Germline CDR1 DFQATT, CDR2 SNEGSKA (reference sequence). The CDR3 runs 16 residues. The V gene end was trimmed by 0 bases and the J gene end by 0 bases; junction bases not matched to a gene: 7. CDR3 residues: CSARDLQGQLNTEAFF. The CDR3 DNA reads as TGCAGTGCTAGAGATCTCCAGGGACAGTTGAACACTGAAGCTTTCTTT.

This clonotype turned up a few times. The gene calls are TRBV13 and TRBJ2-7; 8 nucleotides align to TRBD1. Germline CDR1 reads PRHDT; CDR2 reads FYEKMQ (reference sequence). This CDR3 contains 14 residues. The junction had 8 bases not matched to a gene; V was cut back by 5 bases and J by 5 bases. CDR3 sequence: CASSPSTGADEQYF. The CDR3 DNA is TGTGCCAGCAGCCCTTCGACAGGGGCGGACGAGCAGTACTTC.

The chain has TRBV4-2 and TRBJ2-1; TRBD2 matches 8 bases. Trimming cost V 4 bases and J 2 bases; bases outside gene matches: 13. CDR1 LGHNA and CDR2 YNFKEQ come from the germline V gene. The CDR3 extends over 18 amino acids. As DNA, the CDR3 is TGTGCCAGCAGCCGACGACTAGCGAAGAAAGACGCCTACAATGAGCAGTTCTTC. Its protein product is CASSRRLAKKDAYNEQFF.

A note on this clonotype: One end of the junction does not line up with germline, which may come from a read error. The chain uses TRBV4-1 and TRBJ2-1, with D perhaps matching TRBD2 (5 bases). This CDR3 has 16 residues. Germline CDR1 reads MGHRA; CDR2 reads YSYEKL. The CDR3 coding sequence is TGCGCCAGCAGCCATCCTATCGGGGAACCCTACAATGAGCTGTTCTTC. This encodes CASSHPIGEPYNELFF.

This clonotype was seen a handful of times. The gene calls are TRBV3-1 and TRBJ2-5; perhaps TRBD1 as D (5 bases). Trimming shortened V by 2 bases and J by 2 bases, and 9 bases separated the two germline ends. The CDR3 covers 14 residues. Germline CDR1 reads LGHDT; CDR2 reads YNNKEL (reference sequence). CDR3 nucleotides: TGTGCCAGCAGCCAAAAGCGACAGCAAGAGACCCAGTACTTC. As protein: CASSQKRQQETQYF.

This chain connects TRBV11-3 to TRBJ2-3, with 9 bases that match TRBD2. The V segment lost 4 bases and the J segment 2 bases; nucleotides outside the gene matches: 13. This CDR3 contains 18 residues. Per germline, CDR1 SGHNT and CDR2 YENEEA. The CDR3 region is CASSSPLSLAGSTDTQYF. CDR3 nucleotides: TGTGCCAGCAGCTCCCCGTTATCCCTAGCGGGATCCACAGATACGCAGTATTTT.

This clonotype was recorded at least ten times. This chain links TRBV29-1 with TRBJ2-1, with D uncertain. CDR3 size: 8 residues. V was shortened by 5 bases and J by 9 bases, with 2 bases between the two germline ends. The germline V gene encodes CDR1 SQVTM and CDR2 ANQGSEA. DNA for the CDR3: TGCAGCGTTTCTGAGCAGTTCTTC. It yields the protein CSVSEQFF.

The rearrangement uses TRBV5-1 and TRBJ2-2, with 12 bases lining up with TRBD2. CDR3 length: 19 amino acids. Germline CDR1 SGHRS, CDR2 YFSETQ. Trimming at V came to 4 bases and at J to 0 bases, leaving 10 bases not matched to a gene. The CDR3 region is CASSMSGLAGFANTGELFF. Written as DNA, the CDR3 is TGCGCCAGCAGCATGTCGGGACTAGCGGGTTTTGCGAACACCGGGGAGCTGTTTTTT. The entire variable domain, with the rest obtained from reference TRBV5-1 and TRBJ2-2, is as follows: KAGVTQTPRYLIKTRGQQVTLSCSPISGHRSVSWYQQTPGQGLQFLFEYFSETQRNKGNFPGRFSGRQFSNSRSEMNVSTLELGDSALYLCASSMSGLAGFANTGELFFGEGSRLTVL.

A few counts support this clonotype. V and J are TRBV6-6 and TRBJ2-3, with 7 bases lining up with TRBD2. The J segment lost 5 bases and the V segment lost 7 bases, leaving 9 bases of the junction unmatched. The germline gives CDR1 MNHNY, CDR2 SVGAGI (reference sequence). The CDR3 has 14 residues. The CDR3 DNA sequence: TGTGCCAGCACTCAAGCGGGATCTGGAGATACGCAGTATTTT. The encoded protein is CASTQAGSGDTQYF.

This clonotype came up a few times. DNA for the CDR3: TGTGCCAGCCCAGACAGCTCCTACAATGAGCAGTTCTTC. Translation gives CASPDSSYNEQFF. The genes are TRBV21-1 and TRBJ2-1. TRBV21-1 is marked as a pseudogene. This CDR3 has 13 residues.

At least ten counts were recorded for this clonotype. CDR3 bases: TGTGCCAGCAGCGCCCTAGCTGGGGCGTACTATGGCTACACCTTC. This encodes CASSALAGAYYGYTF. This rearrangement joins TRBV7-2 to TRBJ1-2; maybe TRBD1 (5 bases). Germline V gene lookup returns CDR1 SGHTA and CDR2 FQGNSA. The CDR3 covers 15 residues. The V and J ends lost 5 bases and 3 bases respectively, with 16 bases between them.

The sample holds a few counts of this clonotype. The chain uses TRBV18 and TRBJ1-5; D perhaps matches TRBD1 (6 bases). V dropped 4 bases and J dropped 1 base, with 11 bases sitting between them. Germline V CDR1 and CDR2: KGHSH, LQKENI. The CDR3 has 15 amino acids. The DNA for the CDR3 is TGTGCCAGCTCACAGGGGGGTGGAAGCAATCAGCCCCAGCATTTT. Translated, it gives CASSQGGGSNQPQHF.

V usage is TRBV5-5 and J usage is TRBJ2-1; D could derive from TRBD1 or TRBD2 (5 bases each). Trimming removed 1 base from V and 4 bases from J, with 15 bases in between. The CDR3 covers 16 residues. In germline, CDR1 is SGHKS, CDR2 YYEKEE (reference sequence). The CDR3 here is CASSLNAADKYNEQFF. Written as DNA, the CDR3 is TGTGCCAGCAGCTTGAATGCAGCGGACAAATACAATGAGCAGTTCTTC.

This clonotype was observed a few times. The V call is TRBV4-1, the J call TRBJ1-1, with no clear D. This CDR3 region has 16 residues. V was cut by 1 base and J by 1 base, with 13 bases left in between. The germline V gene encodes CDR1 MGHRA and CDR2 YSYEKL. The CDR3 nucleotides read TGCGCCAGCAGCCAAGGTCTAAGGGCGGAGAACACTGAAGCTTTCTTT. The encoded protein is CASSQGLRAENTEAFF.

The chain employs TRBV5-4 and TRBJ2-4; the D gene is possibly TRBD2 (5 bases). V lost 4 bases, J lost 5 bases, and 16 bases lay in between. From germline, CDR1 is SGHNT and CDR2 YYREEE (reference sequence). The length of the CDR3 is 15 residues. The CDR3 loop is CASSRPGTAENIQYF. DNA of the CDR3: TGTGCCAGCAGCCGCCCGGGAACGGCGGAAAACATTCAGTACTTC. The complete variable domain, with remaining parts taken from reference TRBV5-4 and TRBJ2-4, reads ETGVTQSPTHLIKTRGQQVTLRCSSQSGHNTVSWYQQALGQGPQFIFQYYREEENGRGNFPPRFSGLQFPNYSSELNVNALELDDSALYLCASSRPGTAENIQYFGAGTRLSVL.

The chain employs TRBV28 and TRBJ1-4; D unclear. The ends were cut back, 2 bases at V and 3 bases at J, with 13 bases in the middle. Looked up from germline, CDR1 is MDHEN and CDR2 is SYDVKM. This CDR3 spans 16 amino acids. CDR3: CASSLSGLQANEKLFF. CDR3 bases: TGTGCCAGCAGTTTAAGCGGCCTCCAGGCTAATGAAAAACTGTTTTTT.

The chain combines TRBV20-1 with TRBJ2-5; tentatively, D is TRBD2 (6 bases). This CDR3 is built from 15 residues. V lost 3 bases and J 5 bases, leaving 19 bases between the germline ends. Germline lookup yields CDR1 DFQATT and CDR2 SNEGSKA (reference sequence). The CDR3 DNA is TGCAGTGCTAGCGGGGGAGGACTGGCGACTGAGACCCAGTACTTC. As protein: CSASGGGLATETQYF.

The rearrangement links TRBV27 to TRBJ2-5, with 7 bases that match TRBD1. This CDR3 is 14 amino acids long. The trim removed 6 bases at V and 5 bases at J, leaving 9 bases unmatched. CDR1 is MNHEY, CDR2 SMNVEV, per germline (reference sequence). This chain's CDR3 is CASSTTGFGETQYF. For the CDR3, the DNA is TGTGCCAGCAGCACGACAGGGTTTGGGGAGACCCAGTACTTC.

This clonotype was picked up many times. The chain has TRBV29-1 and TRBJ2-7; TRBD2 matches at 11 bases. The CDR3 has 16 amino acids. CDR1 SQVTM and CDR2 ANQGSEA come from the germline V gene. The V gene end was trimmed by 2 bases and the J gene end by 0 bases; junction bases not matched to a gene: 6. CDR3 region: CSVESRLAGSSYEQYF. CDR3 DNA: TGCAGCGTTGAATCTAGACTAGCGGGAAGCTCCTACGAGCAGTACTTC.

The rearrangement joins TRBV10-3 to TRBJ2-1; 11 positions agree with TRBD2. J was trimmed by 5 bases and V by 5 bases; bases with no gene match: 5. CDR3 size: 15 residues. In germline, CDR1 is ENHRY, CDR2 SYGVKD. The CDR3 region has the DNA TGTGCCATCAGTCCCGGGACTAGCGGAGACAATGAGCAGTTCTTC. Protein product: CAISPGTSGDNEQFF.

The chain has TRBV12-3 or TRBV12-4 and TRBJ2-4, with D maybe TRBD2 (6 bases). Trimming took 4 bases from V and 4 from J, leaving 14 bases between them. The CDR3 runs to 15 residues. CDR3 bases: TGTGCCAGCAGTTGGCCTGGGGACTGGAAAAACATTCAGTACTTC. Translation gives CASSWPGDWKNIQYF.

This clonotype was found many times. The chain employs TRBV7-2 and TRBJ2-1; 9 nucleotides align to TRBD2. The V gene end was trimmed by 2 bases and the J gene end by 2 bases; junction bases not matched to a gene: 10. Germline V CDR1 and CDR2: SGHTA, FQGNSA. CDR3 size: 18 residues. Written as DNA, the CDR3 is TGTGCCAGCAGCTTACTCCTGAAGAGACTAGCGGCCTACAATGAGCAGTTCTTC. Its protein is CASSLLLKRLAAYNEQFF.

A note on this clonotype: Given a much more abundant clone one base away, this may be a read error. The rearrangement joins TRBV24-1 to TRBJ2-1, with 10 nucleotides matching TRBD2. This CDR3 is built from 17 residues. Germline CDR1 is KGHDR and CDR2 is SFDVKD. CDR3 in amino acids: CATGDFRRGTSDDEQFF. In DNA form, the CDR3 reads TGTGCCACCGGTGATTTCCGTCGCGGGACTAGCGATGATGAGCAGTTCTTC.

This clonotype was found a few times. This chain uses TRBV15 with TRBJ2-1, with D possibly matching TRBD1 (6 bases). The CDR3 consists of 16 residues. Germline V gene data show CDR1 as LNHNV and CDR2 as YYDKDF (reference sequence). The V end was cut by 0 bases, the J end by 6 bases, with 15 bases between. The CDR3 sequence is CATSRDRRQESNEQFF. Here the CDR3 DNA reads TGTGCCACCAGCAGAGATCGGAGACAGGAATCCAATGAGCAGTTCTTC.